These 4 T cell receptor beta chains were all obtained from the same sample, sequenced in a study of molecular identifiers for immune sequencing clone quantification. MiXCR, applied by TCRdb to the PCR reads, yields one record per CDR3 protein. The repertoire holds some 97,000 distinct CDR3 sequences, with about 35% as singletons. Specimen: naive CD8+ T cells from blood, with Jurkat cell RNA spiked in. As for subset: FACS-sorted CD8+CD4-CCR7+CD45RA+ naive T cells. Receptor source: a human donor in good health. Some libraries in this study had Jurkat cell RNA spiked in.

The V gene is TRBV4-1, the J gene TRBJ1-1, with TRBD1 matching 8 bases. V lost 2 bases to trimming and J lost 5 bases; unmatched junction nucleotides: 16. The CDR3 is made up of 18 amino acids. The V gene's germline CDR1 is MGHRA and CDR2 YSYEKL. The CDR3 is CASSQLFPGQGLTTEAFF. CDR3 sequence (DNA): TGCGCCAGCAGCCAACTCTTCCCAGGACAGGGTTTGACGACTGAAGCTTTCTTT.

As for this clonotype: Since a much larger clone is just one base distant, this may be a read error. The chain uses TRBV7-6 and TRBJ2-7; D is possibly TRBD2 (6 bases). The germline gives CDR1 SGHVS, CDR2 FNYEAQ. This CDR3 comprises 15 residues. As DNA, the CDR3 is TGTGCCAGCGGCTTAGCGGCTTGGCAGACCTACGAGCAGTACTTC. Translated: CASGLAAWQTYEQYF.

The J gene is TRBJ2-2, the V gene TRBV5-1, with TRBD2 matching 14 bases. V shed 4 bases, J shed 6 bases, and the junction held 11 bases outside the gene matches. Germline loops: CDR1 SGHRS, CDR2 YFSETQ. This CDR3 is 18 amino acids long. The CDR3, as DNA: TGCGCCAGCAGCGGGCCGGGACTAGCGGGAGACAAGCCCGGGGAGCTGTTTTTT. It encodes CASSGPGLAGDKPGELFF.

Concerning this clonotype: A much bigger clone sits one base away, suggesting this may be a read error. The V and J genes are TRBV14 and TRBJ2-7; 7 positions match TRBD1. Trimming removed 0 bases from V and 5 bases from J; junction bases left unmatched: 7. The germline V gene encodes CDR1 SGHDN and CDR2 FVKESK. The CDR3 is 15 amino acids. The DNA of the CDR3 is TGTGCCAGCAGCCAAGATCAGGGCAGGGGGAACGAGCAGTACTTC. This gives the protein CASSQDQGRGNEQYF.